The entry below describes one T cell receptor (beta chain). Germline-derived CDR1 and CDR2 are ENHRY and SYGVKD. V lost 6 bases, J lost 0 bases, and 2 bases stayed unmatched. This CDR3 spans 14 amino acids. This sample was included in a study of T cell repertoires in ileal Crohn's disease. Using immunoSEQ multiplex PCR, the repertoire was profiled, and TCRdb retains in-frame clones only, with some absent. Of some 14,000 clones listed, around 82% were seen once; the top ten hold approximately 17%. The source of this sequence is an adult with Crohn's disease. The source material was ileal tissue. The V gene is TRBV10-3, the J gene TRBJ2-7; TRBD2 aligns across 10 bases. The CDR3 sequence: CAISPSGSSYEQYF. CDR3 sequence (DNA): TGTGCCATCAGCCCTAGCGGGAGCTCCTACGAGCAGTACTTC.